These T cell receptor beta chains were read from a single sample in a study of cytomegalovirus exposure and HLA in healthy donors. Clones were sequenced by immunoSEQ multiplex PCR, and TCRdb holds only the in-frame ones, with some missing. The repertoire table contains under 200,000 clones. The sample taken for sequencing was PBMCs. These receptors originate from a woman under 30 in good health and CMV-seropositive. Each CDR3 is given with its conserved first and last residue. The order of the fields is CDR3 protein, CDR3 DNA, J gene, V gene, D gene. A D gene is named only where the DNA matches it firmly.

CDR3 protein: CASSASGNTDTQYF
CDR3 DNA: TGTGCCAGCAGTGCTAGCGGGAACACAGATACGCAGTATTTT
J gene: TRBJ2-3
V gene: TRBV6-4
D gene: TRBD2

CDR3 protein: CASSHRLGDNYGYTF
CDR3 DNA: TGCGCCAGCAGCCACCGCTTGGGAGATAACTATGGCTACACCTTC
J gene: TRBJ1-2
V gene: TRBV4-3
D gene: -

CDR3 protein: CASRPFGRGPSGNTIYF
CDR3 DNA: TGTGCCAGTCGCCCCTTCGGGCGGGGCCCCTCTGGAAACACCATATATTTT
J gene: TRBJ1-3
V gene: TRBV19
D gene: -

CDR3 protein: CASSPGLAGITEQFF
CDR3 DNA: TGTGCCAGCAGCCCGGGACTAGCGGGAATCACTGAGCAGTTCTTC
J gene: TRBJ2-1
V gene: TRBV4-2
D gene: TRBD2

CDR3 protein: CSIRGQDLTQYF
CDR3 DNA: TGCAGCATACGAGGACAGGATCTTACGCAGTATTTT
J gene: TRBJ2-3
V gene: TRBV29-1
D gene: TRBD1

CDR3 protein: CASSFGRSLAFF
CDR3 DNA: TGTGCCAGCAGCTTTGGGAGGAGTTTGGCTTTCTTT
J gene: TRBJ1-1
V gene: TRBV5-6
D gene: -

CDR3 protein: CASSEGGMRYEQYF
CDR3 DNA: TGTGCCAGCAGTGAAGGTGGCATGAGGTACGAGCAGTACTTC
J gene: TRBJ2-7
V gene: TRBV6-1
D gene: -

CDR3 protein: CASSWGVGLNTEAFF
CDR3 DNA: TGTGCCAGCAGCTGGGGGGTAGGGTTGAACACTGAAGCTTTCTTT
J gene: TRBJ1-1
V gene: TRBV5-8
D gene: -

CDR3 protein: CASSQIGTSGSYEQYF
CDR3 DNA: TGTGCCAGCAGCCAAATAGGGACTAGCGGCTCCTACGAGCAGTACTTC
J gene: TRBJ2-7
V gene: TRBV4-2
D gene: TRBD2

CDR3 protein: CASSPGTGDTGELFF
CDR3 DNA: TGTGCCAGCTCACCAGGGACAGGGGACACCGGGGAGCTGTTTTTT
J gene: TRBJ2-2
V gene: TRBV18
D gene: TRBD1

CDR3 protein: CASSLKTGDEKLFF
CDR3 DNA: TGTGCCAGCAGCTTGAAGACAGGGGACGAAAAACTGTTTTTT
J gene: TRBJ1-4
V gene: TRBV5-4
D gene: TRBD1

CDR3 protein: CASRLEAGSNQPQHF
CDR3 DNA: TGTGCCAGTCGCTTAGAGGCGGGTAGCAATCAGCCCCAGCATTTT
J gene: TRBJ1-5
V gene: TRBV19
D gene: -

CDR3 protein: CAWSRAADTQYF
CDR3 DNA: TGTGCCTGGAGCCGAGCCGCGGATACGCAGTATTTT
J gene: TRBJ2-3
V gene: TRBV30
D gene: -

CDR3 protein: CASSKRGGVNTEAFF
CDR3 DNA: TGTGCCAGTAGTAAGAGGGGGGGCGTGAACACTGAAGCTTTCTTT
J gene: TRBJ1-1
V gene: TRBV19
D gene: -

CDR3 protein: CASDQGNTGELFF
CDR3 DNA: TGTGCCAGCGATCAGGGGAACACCGGGGAGCTGTTTTTT
J gene: TRBJ2-2
V gene: TRBV6-1
D gene: -

CDR3 protein: CASSSTGWVGTEAFF
CDR3 DNA: TGCGCCAGCAGCTCCACAGGGTGGGTAGGCACTGAAGCTTTCTTT
J gene: TRBJ1-1
V gene: TRBV5-1
D gene: -

CDR3 protein: CATGLDHEQFF
CDR3 DNA: TGTGCCACAGGACTAGACCATGAGCAGTTCTTC
J gene: TRBJ2-1
V gene: TRBV10-3
D gene: TRBD2

CDR3 protein: CAWSGRGQGYYGYTF
CDR3 DNA: TGTGCCTGGAGTGGCCGGGGACAGGGGTATTACGGCTACACCTTC
J gene: TRBJ1-2
V gene: TRBV30
D gene: TRBD1

CDR3 protein: CASSWKLAGGLFGVNEQFF
CDR3 DNA: TGTGCCAGCAGCTGGAAACTAGCGGGAGGGCTATTTGGGGTTAATGAGCAGTTCTTC
J gene: TRBJ2-1
V gene: TRBV5-6
D gene: TRBD2

CDR3 protein: CSVAPGNPDTQYF
CDR3 DNA: TGCAGCGTTGCCCCCGGGAACCCAGATACGCAGTATTTT
J gene: TRBJ2-3
V gene: TRBV29-1
D gene: -

CDR3 protein: CASSLGQSNQPQHF
CDR3 DNA: TGCGCCAGCAGCCTCGGACAAAGCAATCAGCCCCAGCATTTT
J gene: TRBJ1-5
V gene: TRBV5-1
D gene: -

CDR3 protein: CASSLAASGEQFF
CDR3 DNA: TGTGCCAGCAGCTTGGCGGCTAGCGGGGAGCAGTTCTTC
J gene: TRBJ2-1
V gene: TRBV5-5
D gene: TRBD2